These 16 T cell receptor beta chains were sequenced from one sample in a study of T-cell reconstitution after alpha-beta-depleted transplantation in children listed by TCRdb under 2016. Library preparation employed PCR. Sequencing took place on an Illumina HiSeq 2500. TCR library preparation used molecular barcoding, with unique molecular identifiers applied to normalize quantification of the TCRbeta repertoire. TCRdb passed the public sequencing reads through fastp at Q25 and MiXCR, retaining productive beta sequences. CDR3 protein duplicates are merged, each entry listing the most common genes and DNA. This sample lists hundreds of thousands of distinct CDR3 sequences; around a sixth were detected once. 1.1% of the sample rests with the top ten. The source was PBMCs from the stem cell graft donor, collected from the stem cell graft. The receptors derive from a human donor who donated a stem cell graft to a child with acute myeloid leukemia.

The genes are TRBV5-1 and TRBJ2-6; no firm D call. V gave up 4 bases and J gave up 1 base, with 6 bases separating them. Germline V CDR1 and CDR2: SGHRS, YFSETQ. The CDR3 runs to 14 residues. CDR3: CASSMGSGANVLTF. CDR3 in DNA: TGCGCCAGCAGCATGGGATCTGGGGCCAACGTCCTGACTTTC.

Ten or more counts support this clonotype. V is TRBV20-1 and J is TRBJ2-2; a weak D match, TRBD2 (7 bases). V lost 2 bases and J 4 bases, leaving 14 bases between the germline ends. The CDR3 consists of 15 residues. Germline CDR1 DFQATT, CDR2 SNEGSKA (reference sequence). CDR3 coding DNA: TGCAGTGCTAGACCGGGGGGCGCGGGCACCGGGGAGCTGTTTTTT. Amino acid sequence: CSARPGGAGTGELFF.

This clonotype was seen repeatedly, ten times or more. This chain uses TRBV20-1 with TRBJ2-5, with 7 bases that match TRBD2. Germline assignment: CDR1 DFQATT and CDR2 SNEGSKA (reference sequence). V gave up 7 bases and J gave up 3 bases; unmatched junction bases: 5. CDR3 length: 12 amino acids. The CDR3 nucleotides read TGCAGTGGCGGGCGGGGGAAAGAGACCCAGTACTTC. Residues: CSGGRGKETQYF.

This clonotype was seen a few times. The chain combines TRBV6-2 or TRBV6-3 with TRBJ2-5, with 14 bases identical to TRBD2. The V gene end was trimmed by 5 bases and the J gene end by 1 base; junction bases not matched to a gene: 9. From germline, CDR1 is MNHEY and CDR2 SVGEGT. This CDR3 comprises 18 residues. Written as DNA, the CDR3 is TGTGCCAGCAGTCATGGACTAGCGGGGGGCCCGCTCCAAGAGACCCAGTACTTC. Protein: CASSHGLAGGPLQETQYF.

J is TRBJ2-7 and V is TRBV20-1; the D is unclear. Germline-derived CDR1 and CDR2 are DFQATT and SNEGSKA (reference sequence). V lost 3 bases, J lost 2 bases, and 14 bases lay in between. This CDR3 comprises 14 residues. The CDR3 loop reads CSASPRQATYEQYF. DNA of the CDR3: TGCAGTGCTAGCCCCCGGCAGGCGACCTACGAGCAGTACTTC.

The rearrangement uses TRBV7-9 and TRBJ1-3, with a tentative D call TRBD1 (6 bases). The CDR3 length is 16 residues. V lost 5 bases and J lost 0, with 14 bases in between. Per the germline V gene, CDR1 is SEHNR and CDR2 is FQNEAQ (reference sequence). CDR3 loop: CASSGRQDRSGNTIYF. Written as DNA, the CDR3 is TGTGCCAGCAGCGGTCGACAGGACCGCTCTGGAAACACCATATATTTT.

This clonotype was seen a handful of times. The rearrangement joins TRBV20-1 to TRBJ2-2; TRBD2 agrees at 15 bases. V was clipped by 6 bases and J by 3 bases; unmatched bases: 5. The CDR3 contains 16 residues. Looked up from germline, CDR1 is DFQATT and CDR2 is SNEGSKA (reference sequence). The CDR3 DNA sequence: TGCAGTGCCCGGACTAGCGGGGGGGCCCACACCGGGGAGCTGTTTTTT. This encodes CSARTSGGAHTGELFF.

This clonotype showed up many times. This chain joins TRBV29-1 and TRBJ2-1, with 7 bases lining up with TRBD2. CDR1 and CDR2 (germline): SQVTM, ANQGSEA. The CDR3 spans 13 residues. Germline trimming cut 1 base from V and 6 bases from J; bases unmatched to any gene: 3. CDR3 amino acids: CSVEVTGGNEQFF. CDR3 in DNA: TGCAGCGTTGAAGTAACGGGGGGCAATGAGCAGTTCTTC.

This clonotype was seen ten or more times. This chain links TRBV20-1 with TRBJ2-1, with TRBD1 identical over 8 bases. The V gene end was trimmed by 0 bases and the J gene end by 4 bases; junction bases not matched to a gene: 8. This CDR3 spans 16 amino acids. Germline V gene sequence: CDR1 DFQATT, CDR2 SNEGSKA (reference sequence). CDR3 sequence reads: CSAREPGGLGYNEQFF. The CDR3 bases are TGCAGTGCTAGAGAACCAGGGGGCCTGGGGTACAATGAGCAGTTCTTC.

The chain joins TRBV7-2 to TRBJ2-1; 8 bases are a match to TRBD1. J was trimmed by 9 bases and V by 1 base; bases with no gene match: 5. This CDR3 region has 14 residues. Germline assignment: CDR1 SGHTA and CDR2 FQGNSA. CDR3 amino acids: CASSLGQGMGEQFF. CDR3 DNA sequence: TGTGCCAGCAGCTTAGGACAGGGGATGGGTGAGCAGTTCTTC.

This clonotype was seen a few times. The V call is TRBV7-9, the J call TRBJ1-3; 7 bases match TRBD1. The CDR3 runs 14 residues. J was trimmed by 5 bases and V by 0 bases; bases with no gene match: 1. Germline V gene sequence: CDR1 SEHNR, CDR2 FQNEAQ (reference sequence). Here the CDR3 reads CASSLAGGRNTIYF. In nucleotides, the CDR3 is TGTGCCAGCAGCTTAGCAGGGGGCAGAAACACCATATATTTT.

A few counts support this clonotype. The gene calls are TRBV4-1 and TRBJ2-2; D might be TRBD2 (6 bases). V lost 8 bases, J lost 1 base, and 17 bases lay in between. CDR3 length equals 16 residues. The germline V gene encodes CDR1 MGHRA and CDR2 YSYEKL. The CDR3 nucleotides read TGCGCCAGCGAGAGCGGGCGGATGGGGAACACCGGGGAGCTGTTTTTT. It is translated as CASESGRMGNTGELFF.

This clonotype was observed many times. The genes are TRBV29-1 and TRBJ2-7, with TRBD2 as a possible D gene (5 bases). Germline V gives CDR1 SQVTM, CDR2 ANQGSEA. This CDR3 contains 12 residues. The V end lost 5 bases, the J end lost 0 bases, and 8 bases lay between the germline ends. The CDR3 nucleotides are TGCAGCGTTACCCGGGACTCCTACGAGCAGTACTTC. This gives the protein CSVTRDSYEQYF.

This clonotype was detected ten times or more. The V gene is TRBV12-3 or TRBV12-4, the J gene TRBJ2-7; unclear D gene. The CDR3 runs to 11 residues. The germline V and J ends were trimmed by 10 bases and 5 bases, with 12 bases remaining between them. CDR3 in amino acids: CATLQGHEQYF. As DNA, the CDR3 is TGTGCCACCCTCCAAGGGCACGAGCAGTACTTC.

The gene calls are TRBV5-6 and TRBJ2-5; a possible D gene is TRBD1 (6 bases). The CDR3 totals 14 residues. Trimming removed 4 bases at V and 1 base at J, with 11 bases between. Germline V lookup: CDR1 SGHDT, CDR2 YYEEEE. The CDR3 DNA sequence: TGTGCCAGCAGCCTCACAGGGATCCAAGAGACCCAGTACTTC. Translation gives CASSLTGIQETQYF.

The chain couples TRBV12-3 or TRBV12-4 to TRBJ2-1; D gene ambiguous. CDR3 length: 15 amino acids. V lost 6 bases and J 0 bases, leaving 12 bases between the germline ends. The CDR3 here is CASRPSGRSYNEQFF. CDR3 coding DNA: TGTGCCAGCAGGCCATCTGGCCGCTCCTACAATGAGCAGTTCTTC.